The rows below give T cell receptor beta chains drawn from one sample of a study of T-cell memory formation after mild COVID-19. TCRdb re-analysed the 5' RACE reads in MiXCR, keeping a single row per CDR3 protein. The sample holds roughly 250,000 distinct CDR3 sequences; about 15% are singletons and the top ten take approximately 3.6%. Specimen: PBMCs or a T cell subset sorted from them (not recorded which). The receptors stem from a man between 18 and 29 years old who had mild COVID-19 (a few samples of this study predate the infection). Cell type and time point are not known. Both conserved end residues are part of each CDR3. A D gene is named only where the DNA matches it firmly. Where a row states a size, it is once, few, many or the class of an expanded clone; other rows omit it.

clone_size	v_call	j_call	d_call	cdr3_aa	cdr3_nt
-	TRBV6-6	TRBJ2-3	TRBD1	CASRDRDPDTQYF	TGTGCCAGCAGGGACAGGGACCCAGATACGCAGTATTTT
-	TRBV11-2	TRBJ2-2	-	CASSPLRGPGELFF	TGTGCCAGCAGCCCCCTCAGGGGCCCCGGGGAGCTGTTTTTT
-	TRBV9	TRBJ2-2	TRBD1	CASSTTGGNTGELFF	TGTGCCAGCAGCACGACAGGGGGGAACACCGGGGAGCTGTTTTTT
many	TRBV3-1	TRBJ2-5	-	CASSPLGETQYF	TGTGCCAGCAGCCCCCTGGGAGAGACCCAGTACTTC
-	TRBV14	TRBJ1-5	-	CASRREDDSNQPQHF	TGTGCCAGCAGAAGAGAAGACGATAGCAATCAGCCCCAGCATTTT
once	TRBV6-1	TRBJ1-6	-	CASSSDSGTVGNSPLHF	TGTGCCAGCAGCTCAGATTCCGGGACGGTCGGTAATTCACCCCTCCACTTT
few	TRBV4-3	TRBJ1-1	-	CASSQDGYSLTEAFF	TGCGCCAGCAGCCAAGATGGTTACAGCCTCACTGAAGCTTTCTTT
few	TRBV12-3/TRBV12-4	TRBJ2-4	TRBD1	CASRRTGGLDIQYF	TGTGCCAGCAGACGGACAGGGGGCTTGGACATTCAGTACTTC
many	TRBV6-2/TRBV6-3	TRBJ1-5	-	CASSYQYSNQPQHF	TGTGCCAGCAGTTACCAGTATAGCAATCAGCCCCAGCATTTT
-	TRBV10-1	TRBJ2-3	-	CASRVAGQTSTDTQYF	TGCGCCAGCAGGGTGGCGGGTCAGACTAGCACAGATACGCAGTATTTT
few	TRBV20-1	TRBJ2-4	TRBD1	CSAREPRQGDDIQYF	TGCAGTGCTAGGGAGCCAAGACAGGGTGATGACATTCAGTACTTC
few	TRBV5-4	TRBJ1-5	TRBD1	CASSRDRGSQPQHF	TGTGCCAGCAGCCGGGACAGGGGCAGTCAGCCCCAGCATTTT
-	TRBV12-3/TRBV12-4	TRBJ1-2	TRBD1	CASSLRGHDYGYTF	TGTGCCAGCAGCCTCAGGGGGCATGACTATGGCTACACCTTC
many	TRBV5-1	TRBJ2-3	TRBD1	CASSKGQGADTQYF	TGCGCCAGCAGCAAGGGACAGGGTGCAGATACGCAGTATTTT
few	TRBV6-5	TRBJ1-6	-	CASTSGLTLHF	TGTGCCAGCACCTCAGGTTTGACCCTCCACTTT
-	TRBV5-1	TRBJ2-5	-	CASSSQGPQETQYF	TGCGCCAGCAGCTCACAGGGACCGCAAGAGACCCAGTACTTC
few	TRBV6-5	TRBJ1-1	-	CASSYSILGNTEAFF	TGTGCCAGCAGTTACTCGATCCTCGGGAACACTGAAGCTTTCTTT
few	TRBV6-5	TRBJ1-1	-	CASSYRRQLYTEAFF	TGTGCCAGCAGTTATCGCAGGCAATTGTACACTGAAGCTTTCTTT
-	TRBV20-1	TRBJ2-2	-	CSAPRGGRTGELFF	TGCAGTGCTCCAAGAGGGGGTCGCACCGGGGAGCTGTTTTTT
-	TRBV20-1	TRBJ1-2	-	CSARIFGGYTF	TGCAGTGCTAGGATCTTCGGGGGCTACACCTTC
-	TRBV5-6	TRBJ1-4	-	CASSLSGGPLFF	TGTGCCAGCAGCTTGTCCGGGGGTCCCCTGTTTTTT
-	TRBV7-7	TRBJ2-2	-	CASSLGRDSKLFF	TGTGCCAGCAGCTTAGGCCGGGACTCCAAGCTGTTTTTT
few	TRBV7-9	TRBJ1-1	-	CASHLGTMNTEAFF	TGTGCCAGCCACCTAGGGACAATGAACACTGAAGCTTTCTTT
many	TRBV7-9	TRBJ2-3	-	CASSLGGQPTDTQYF	TGTGCCAGCAGCTTAGGGGGGCAACCCACAGATACGCAGTATTTT
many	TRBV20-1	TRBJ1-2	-	CSAEAYRERGYTF	TGCAGTGCTGAGGCTTACAGGGAGCGGGGCTACACCTTC
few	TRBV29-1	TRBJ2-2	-	CSVEEGITNTGELFF	TGCAGCGTTGAGGAGGGGATAACGAACACCGGGGAGCTGTTTTTT
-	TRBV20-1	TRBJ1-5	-	CSASSASGNQPQHF	TGCAGTGCTAGTTCTGCTTCGGGCAATCAGCCCCAGCATTTT
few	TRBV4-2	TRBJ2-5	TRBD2	CASSRSGGDQETQYF	TGTGCCAGCAGCCGTAGCGGGGGCGACCAAGAGACCCAGTACTTC
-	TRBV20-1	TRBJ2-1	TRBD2	CSARDILAGNEQFF	TGCAGTGCTAGAGATATCCTAGCGGGCAATGAGCAGTTCTTC
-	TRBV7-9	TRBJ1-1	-	CASSLASGGTEAFF	TGTGCCAGCAGCTTAGCGAGCGGGGGGACTGAAGCTTTCTTT
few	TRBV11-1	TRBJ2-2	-	CASSLAPLDTGELFF	TGTGCCAGCAGCTTAGCGCCCCTCGACACCGGGGAGCTGTTTTTT
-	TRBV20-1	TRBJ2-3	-	CSASTPGADTQYF	TGCAGTGCTAGTACCCCCGGGGCAGATACGCAGTATTTT
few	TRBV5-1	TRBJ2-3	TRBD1	CASRRSPGTASQLRTDTQYF	TGCGCCAGCAGAAGGTCTCCAGGGACAGCGAGCCAACTACGAACAGATACGCAGTATTTT
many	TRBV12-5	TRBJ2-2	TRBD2	CASGLAGTSGVTGELFF	TGTGCTAGTGGTTTGGCCGGGACTAGCGGGGTTACCGGGGAGCTGTTTTTT
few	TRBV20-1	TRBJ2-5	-	CSARSWGTATQYF	TGCAGTGCTAGGTCCTGGGGGACGGCGACCCAGTACTTC
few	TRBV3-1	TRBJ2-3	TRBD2	CASSPQTSADTQYF	TGTGCCAGCAGCCCCCAGACTAGCGCCGATACGCAGTATTTT
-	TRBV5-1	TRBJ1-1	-	CASSFSVTGHTEAFF	TGCGCCAGCAGCTTCAGCGTTACGGGGCACACTGAAGCTTTCTTT
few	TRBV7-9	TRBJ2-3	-	CATFTDTQYF	TGTGCCACCTTTACAGATACGCAGTATTTT
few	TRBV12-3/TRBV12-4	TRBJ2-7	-	CASGQHYEQYF	TGTGCCAGCGGTCAGCACTACGAGCAGTACTTC
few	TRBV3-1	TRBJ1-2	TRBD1	CASSYRQGMYYGYTF	TGTGCCAGCAGCTATAGACAGGGCATGTACTATGGCTACACCTTC
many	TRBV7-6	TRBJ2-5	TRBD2	CASGNGGAETQYF	TGTGCGAGCGGGAACGGCGGGGCAGAGACCCAGTACTTC
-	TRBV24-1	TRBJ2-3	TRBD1	CATSDPQGAGDTQYF	TGTGCCACCAGTGATCCACAGGGGGCAGGAGATACGCAGTATTTT
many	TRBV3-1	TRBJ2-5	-	CASSQGPTQYF	TGTGCCAGCAGCCAAGGGCCGACCCAGTACTTC
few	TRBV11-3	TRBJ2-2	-	CASSLEGPGELFF	TGTGCCAGCAGCTTAGAAGGGCCCGGGGAGCTGTTTTTT
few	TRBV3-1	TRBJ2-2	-	CASSHPAIGAGELFF	TGTGCCAGCAGCCACCCTGCTATTGGGGCCGGGGAGCTGTTTTTT
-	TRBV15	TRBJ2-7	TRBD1	CATGRDRGRGEQYF	TGTGCCACCGGGCGGGACAGGGGGCGCGGGGAGCAGTACTTC
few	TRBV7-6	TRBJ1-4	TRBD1	CASSLTLAGGEKLFF	TGTGCCAGCAGCTTAACTTTGGCAGGGGGGGAAAAACTGTTTTTT
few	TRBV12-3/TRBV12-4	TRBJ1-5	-	CASSPRGGVRPQHF	TGTGCCAGCAGTCCTCGGGGGGGGGTGCGGCCCCAGCATTTT
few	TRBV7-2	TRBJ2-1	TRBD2	CASSYRTSGVNEQFF	TGTGCCAGCAGCTACAGGACTAGCGGGGTGAATGAGCAGTTCTTC
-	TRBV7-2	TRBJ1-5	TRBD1	CASSKAGAGGHSRQPQHF	TGTGCCAGCAGCAAAGCGGGGGCAGGGGGTCATTCGCGGCAGCCCCAGCATTTT
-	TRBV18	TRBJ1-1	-	CASSPQEDTEAFF	TGTGCCAGCTCGCCGCAGGAAGACACTGAAGCTTTCTTT
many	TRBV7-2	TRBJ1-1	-	CASSLGAHGTEAFF	TGTGCCAGCAGCTTAGGGGCGCATGGCACTGAAGCTTTCTTT
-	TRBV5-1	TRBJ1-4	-	CASGRDGNEKLFF	TGCGCCAGCGGCCGAGACGGTAATGAAAAACTGTTTTTT
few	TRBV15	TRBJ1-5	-	CATSRRGGGFQPQHF	TGTGCCACCAGCAGACGCGGGGGAGGGTTTCAGCCCCAGCATTTT
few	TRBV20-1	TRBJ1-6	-	CSARVPLGDSPLHF	TGCAGTGCTAGAGTACCCCTGGGGGATTCACCCCTCCACTTT
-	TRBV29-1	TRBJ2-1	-	CSVLWTGDEQFF	TGCAGCGTCCTTTGGACTGGGGATGAGCAGTTCTTC
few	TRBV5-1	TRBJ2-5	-	CASSPPGGGGGETQYF	TGCGCCAGCAGCCCCCCCGGAGGGGGGGGAGGTGAGACCCAGTACTTC
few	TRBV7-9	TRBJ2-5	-	CASTGRNQETQYF	TGTGCCAGCACCGGACGGAACCAAGAGACCCAGTACTTC